The 14 T cell receptor beta chains reported below all come from one sample, sequenced in a study of T-cell reconstitution after alpha-beta-depleted transplantation in children. A TCRbeta library incorporating unique molecular identifiers was prepared. A single record per CDR3 protein comes from TCRdb applying MiXCR to the PCR reads. The sample carries hundreds of thousands of distinct CDR3 sequences, 23% recorded once. The specimen was PBMCs, mostly from graft donor cells, collected 360 days after TCRalphabeta/CD19-depleted stem cell transplant. The receptors derive from a boy younger than two who had a stem cell transplant for acute myeloid leukemia, so the T cells may come from the graft donor.

V is TRBV27 and J is TRBJ2-7, with a weak D call TRBD1 (6 bases). CDR1 and CDR2 (germline): MNHEY, SMNVEV (reference sequence). The CDR3 has 14 amino acids. V lost 3 bases and J lost 2, with 11 bases in between. The CDR3 protein is CASSFSRGPYEQYF. Written as DNA, the CDR3 is TGTGCCAGCAGTTTTAGCAGGGGTCCCTACGAGCAGTACTTC.

V and J are TRBV12-3 or TRBV12-4 and TRBJ2-7, with a tentative D call TRBD1 (6 bases). V was trimmed by 2 bases and J by 4 bases, leaving 12 bases between them. The CDR3 is made up of 14 amino acids. The CDR3 reads CASSLLQGRYEQYF. CDR3 sequence (DNA): TGTGCCAGCAGTTTACTACAGGGACGGTACGAGCAGTACTTC.

This clonotype was counted a few times. The chain couples TRBV12-3 or TRBV12-4 to TRBJ1-5; unclear D gene. The CDR3 extends over 13 amino acids. V gave up 3 bases and J gave up 8 bases, with 11 bases separating them. CDR3 sequence reads: CASSFPGREPQHF. The CDR3 coding sequence is TGTGCCAGCAGTTTCCCTGGGAGGGAGCCCCAGCATTTT.

The chain combines TRBV12-3 or TRBV12-4 with TRBJ1-5; D is possibly TRBD1 (6 bases). The CDR3 is made up of 18 amino acids. Trimming shortened V by 1 base and J by 3 bases, and 19 bases separated the two germline ends. The CDR3 DNA is TGTGCCAGCAGTTTAGTTGGGGGGCGACCCACCTTCAATCAGCCCCAGCATTTT. Translated, it gives CASSLVGGRPTFNQPQHF.

The chain uses TRBV12-3 or TRBV12-4 and TRBJ2-6; D perhaps matches TRBD1 (6 bases). V dropped 6 bases and J dropped 0 bases, with 6 bases sitting between them. The length of the CDR3 is 14 residues. In DNA form, the CDR3 reads TGTGCCAGCAGGACAGGCTCTGGGGCCAACGTCCTGACTTTC. This gives the protein CASRTGSGANVLTF.

This chain joins TRBV5-6 and TRBJ2-7; 7 nucleotides agree with TRBD1. Germline CDR1 reads SGHDT; CDR2 reads YYEEEE. After removal of 1 base from V and 2 bases from J, the junction contained 6 bases not matched to a gene. This CDR3 region has 15 residues. The CDR3 DNA follows: TGTGCCAGCAGCTTGAACTGGGACAGTCCCTACGAGCAGTACGTC. Its protein is CASSLNWDSPYEQYV.

This clonotype was found a few times. V gene TRBV28 combines with J gene TRBJ1-1; possibly TRBD1 for D (6 bases). Looked up from germline, CDR1 is MDHEN and CDR2 is SYDVKM. This CDR3 has 19 residues. V lost 6 bases, J lost 2 bases, and 28 bases lay in between. For the CDR3, the DNA is TGTGCCAGCAGGGAAGACAGGAGTGTCAAACAAAAGATAAACACTGAAGCTTTCTTT. It codes for CASREDRSVKQKINTEAFF.

This clonotype was detected only a few times. The chain recombines TRBV6-2 or TRBV6-3 with TRBJ1-5; D might be TRBD1 (6 bases). Germline values: CDR1 MNHEY, CDR2 SVGEGT. Between the trimmed V and J ends, which lost 7 bases and 7 bases, there was a span of 17 bases. This CDR3 is built from 14 residues. Written as DNA, the CDR3 is TGTGCCAGCACCCCGGGGGCGGTTGAGCAGCCCCAGCATTTT. This encodes CASTPGAVEQPQHF.

The chain has TRBV24-1 and TRBJ2-2; the match to TRBD1 covers 9 bases. The germline gives CDR1 KGHDR, CDR2 SFDVKD. This CDR3 spans 17 amino acids. J was trimmed by 1 base and V by 5 bases; bases with no gene match: 7. CDR3 coding DNA: TGTGCCACCAGTGGCGACAGGGGGAAGATGAACACCGGGGAGCTGTTTTTT. This gives the protein CATSGDRGKMNTGELFF.

The chain has TRBV6-2 or TRBV6-3 and TRBJ1-1; D may be TRBD1 (5 bases). From germline, CDR1 is MNHEY and CDR2 SVGEGT. The CDR3 spans 17 residues. The ends were cut back, 6 bases at V and 0 bases at J, with 20 bases in the middle. CDR3 loop: CASRTQRPGRMNTEAFF. The CDR3 DNA reads TGTGCCAGCAGGACCCAAAGACCGGGACGGATGAACACTGAAGCTTTCTTT.

V is TRBV10-3 and J is TRBJ2-1; 7 positions match TRBD2. Germline values: CDR1 ENHRY, CDR2 SYGVKD. The CDR3 sequence is 16 residues long. With V trimmed by 7 bases and J by 2 bases, 11 bases remained unmatched. The DNA of the CDR3 is TGTGCCATCACTAAAACAGCGGGAATGGCCTACAATGAGCAGTTCTTC. Residues: CAITKTAGMAYNEQFF.

This clonotype was detected ten times or more. The genes are TRBV29-1 and TRBJ1-1; possible D gene TRBD1, 6 bases. V lost 3 bases, J lost 4 bases, and 9 bases lay in between. This CDR3 has 12 amino acids. Germline lookup yields CDR1 SQVTM and CDR2 ANQGSEA. CDR3 sequence reads: CSVDGRGTEAFF. In DNA form, the CDR3 reads TGCAGCGTTGACGGCAGGGGCACTGAAGCTTTCTTT.

This clonotype was counted many times. V is TRBV27 and J is TRBJ1-6, with 7 bases matching TRBD1. From germline, CDR1 is MNHEY and CDR2 SMNVEV (reference sequence). V was clipped by 0 bases and J by 0 bases; unmatched bases: 5. The CDR3 has 18 residues. The CDR3 region has the DNA TGTGCCAGCAGTTTATCTCCCGACAGGGACTCCTATAATTCACCCCTCCACTTT. Translated, it gives CASSLSPDRDSYNSPLHF.

This clonotype was seen just once. The chain combines TRBV29-1 with TRBJ2-5, with D possibly being TRBD2 (7 bases). V dropped 5 bases and J dropped 4 bases, with 20 bases sitting between them. The CDR3 contains 15 residues. Germline assignment: CDR1 SQVTM and CDR2 ANQGSEA. The CDR3 region is CSVSGGLGGGETQYF. CDR3 sequence (DNA): TGCAGCGTTTCCGGGGGGCTAGGAGGAGGAGAGACCCAGTACTTC.